This TCR beta chain was found in a study of regulatory T cells in long-lasting Graves disease (dated by TCRdb to about 2021). At the level of the whole study: Patients with newly diagnosed Graves' disease had been on antithyroid drugs for under 3 months. This study used TCR sequencing and RNA sequencing of peripheral blood to compare persistent Graves' disease patients against newly diagnosed Graves' disease patients. The study was registered as a clinical trial and conducted in China. A total of roughly 35 samples were covered by TCR sequencing, comprising around 13 persistent and roughly 20 newly diagnosed Graves' disease patients. On the study overall, not on this receptor specifically: Sequencing and analysis were restricted to the TCR beta chain. Compared with newly diagnosed patients, persistent Graves' disease patients had lower TCR Shannon entropy and fewer highly expanded clones, which suggests clonal expansion. TRBV28, TRBJ1-2 and TRBJ2-5 were preferentially used in persistent disease, while TRBV20-1 and TRBJ2-1 were favored in newly diagnosed disease. The small sample size was acknowledged by the authors as a limitation that may reduce accuracy. Only peripheral blood was studied, because thyroid tissue, the primary lesion, was inaccessible. Persistent patients shared more public clonotypes among themselves (around 3,000) than newly diagnosed patients did (approximately 870).

This clonotype was seen many times. Its antigen specificity is not known. No much larger clone exists at a distance of one base, and base qualities are not known. The intended sense of this specimen's time point label: newly diagnosed GD, antithyroid drugs for less than 3 months. For both TCR sequencing and RNA sequencing, RNA was extracted from PBMCs in TRIzol. The diagnosis of Graves' disease was made according to American Thyroid Association guidelines. Patients were recruited from an endocrinology department in Xi'an, China. Each patient gave approximately 10 milliliters of peripheral blood, collected in an EDTA anticoagulant tube. PBMCs were isolated by Ficoll Paque Plus density gradient separation without further T cell sorting. An Agilent 2100 Bioanalyzer and agarose gel were used to assess RNA quality, and a NanoDrop 2000 was used to measure RNA concentration. Trimming removed 1 base from V and 6 bases from J; the gene matches leave 5 bases unexplained. Measured from the cysteine to the phenylalanine, the CDR3 is 13 residues long. Here the CDR3 DNA is all that survives: 39 bases in frame from base 1. The germline V gene encodes CDR1 GTSNPN and CDR2 SVGIG (reference sequence).

Libraries came from multiplex PCR. The sequencer listed for this sample is Illumina HiSeq 4000. CDR3 regions were amplified by Arm-PCR with iRepertoire HTBI primers to construct TCR beta libraries. Gel purification was performed on PCR products prior to sequencing. As for the authors' bioinformatics: Gene usage analysis of CDR3 amino acid clonotypes relied on the 60 to 65 TRBV and over 13 TRBJ segments identified across samples. Filtered high-quality paired reads were merged into contigs using COPE and FqMerger. Contigs were aligned with BLAST to IMGT TRBV, TRBD and TRBJ reference genes, and CDR3 was defined per IMGT. Any clonotype with a frequency above 0.1% was counted as a highly expanded clone. Shannon entropy was used to measure repertoire diversity, and the Gini coefficient was used to measure V-J evenness. Public clonotypes were defined as clonotypes shared by more than one individual. TCRdb took the public reads, trimmed them with fastp at Q25, ran MiXCR for clone calling and kept in-frame beta chains. Each record represents a unique CDR3 protein, reported with the most common genes and DNA among its rows. TCRdb's processing, not the authors' own work, is the source of the V and J calls. This sample gives about 400,000 distinct CDR3 sequences in total; 15% to 20% of them show up just once. The top ten constitute 20% of the sample.

These data are also associated with another study on T cells in Graves' hyperthyroidism and ophthalmopathy. The second investigation adds: Graves' hyperthyroidism was defined as stable when no progression to ophthalmopathy occurred over 18 months of follow-up. Hyperthyroidism patients were newly diagnosed, had a disease duration of under 2 months, and were aged 18 to 65 years. Patients with uncontrolled infections, other autoimmune diseases, pregnancy or lactation were excluded. Clinical symptoms, serum thyroxine and TRAb, thyroid ultrasound, and orbital computed tomography formed the basis for the diagnoses. The first round of RT-PCR for the TCR CDR3 was performed with the HTBI primer set and the Qiagen OneStep RT-PCR kit. Most expanded thyroid clonotypes (frequency above 0.001) were also detected in blood, suggesting blood repertoires may reflect thyroid immune responses. A model built on a 13 V-J signature distinguished ophthalmopathy from stable hyperthyroidism, reaching 87.88% sensitivity and under 84% specificity in cross-validation and 80%/75% in testing. In validation, progression to ophthalmopathy was predicted by the model with 70.59% sensitivity and under 85% specificity, a median of about 6 months before onset. To identify distinguishing TCR V-J signatures, a discovery cohort of around 98 patients was used, comprising some 45 with Graves' ophthalmopathy and 57 with stable Graves' hyperthyroidism. An independent validation cohort of 18 to 20 hyperthyroidism patients and 17 patients who later progressed to ophthalmopathy tested prospective prediction of ophthalmopathy. For training and testing, the 100 or so patients in the discovery cohort were randomly divided in a 7:3 ratio. In more than five Graves' hyperthyroidism patients, the study also compared T-cell repertoires from thyroid tissue with T-cell repertoires from blood. After sampling, hyperthyroidism patients received methimazole starting at 30 mg daily, and ophthalmopathy patients received high-dose intravenous methylprednisolone. The libraries were constructed in a second round of multiplex PCR and then size-selected and purified. The libraries were sequenced on an Illumina HiSeq2000 using paired-end 100 bp reads. SOAPnuke was used to process the raw data, throwing out any read that contained adapters or uncalled bases, had a mean Phred below 15, or lacked an exact constant-primer or identifier match. COPE v1.2.5 was used to merge high-quality paired reads, and clonotypes were defined as unique nucleotide sequences. Clonotypes were aligned to IMGT TRBV, TRBD and TRBJ reference segments using MiTCR v1.1. The analysis was restricted to V-J combinations with a frequency above 0.0001, which together covered 99% to 99.2% of the repertoires. A TCS score was defined as the ratio between F50 (clonal expansion) and ExV (chaos), using BLOSUM62-based TCRdist between CDR3 peptides within each V-J. Welch's t-statistics and random forest reduced 500 to 650 V-J features to 13, which were used in a naive Bayes classifier (R e1071). No statistical method was used to set the sample size in advance, and investigators knew the group allocation. The paper describes TCR Vbeta CDR3 sequencing of 140 or so peripheral blood samples, made up of 43 ophthalmopathy patients, some 80 hyperthyroidism patients and 17 progressor patients.

In this chain, TRBV30 is recombined with TRBJ2-7; 8 of the junction bases match TRBD1. This clonotype was sampled from a woman aged 18-29 years with Graves disease. Donor details come from another sample of the same person, matched by shared clones. Sequences were derived from peripheral blood mononuclear cells (PBMCs), sampled at new diagnosis, from a patient treated with antithyroid drugs. The nucleotide sequence reads TGTGCCTGGAGTGAACAGGGGGGACGCGAGCAGTACTTC. Translation gives CAWSEQGGREQYF.